The 29 T cell receptor beta chains reported below all come from one sample, sequenced in a study of control samples from healthy donors and cancer patients. The repertoire was sequenced with immunoSEQ multiplex PCR; TCRdb's copy has only in-frame clones and lacks some. The profile covers 400,000 to 500,000 clones, with 80% to 95% appearing a single time and more than 6% taken by the ten largest. Material for sequencing was PBMCs. The receptors derive from a middle-aged man with head and neck cancer.

V and J are TRBV19 and TRBJ1-6; 7 nucleotides line up with TRBD1. The length of the CDR3 is 14 residues. The germline V gene has CDR1 LNHDA and CDR2 SQIVND (reference sequence). J lost 7 bases, V lost 7 bases, and 7 bases had no gene match. In DNA, the CDR3 is TGTGCCAGTACCAACAGGGGTGGAAATTCACCCCTCCACTTT. Residues: CASTNRGGNSPLHF.

This chain uses TRBV27 with TRBJ2-7; D is possibly TRBD2 (6 bases). The ends were cut back, 6 bases at V and 3 bases at J, with 15 bases in the middle. The CDR3 is made up of 14 amino acids. Germline lookup yields CDR1 MNHEY and CDR2 SMNVEV (reference sequence). DNA of the CDR3: TGTGCCAGCAGACTCTTGGAGGGTGGCTACGAGCAGTACTTC. It translates to CASRLLEGGYEQYF.

The rearrangement links TRBV11-2 to TRBJ2-7; possibly TRBD2 for D (5 bases). V was pared by 2 bases and J by 4 bases, with 6 bases between. CDR3 size: 12 residues. Per the germline V gene, CDR1 is SGHAT and CDR2 is FQNNGV. CDR3 amino acids: CASSLLAYEQYF. DNA of the CDR3: TGTGCCAGCAGCTTATTAGCGTACGAGCAGTACTTC.

The rearrangement links TRBV7-2 to TRBJ2-5; D might be TRBD2 (6 bases). The V and J ends lost 2 bases and 2 bases respectively, with 9 bases between them. This CDR3 is 14 amino acids long. Germline CDR1 SGHTA, CDR2 FQGNSA. The CDR3 DNA sequence: TGTGCCAGCAGCTTATACGGGACTCAAGAGACCCAGTACTTC. Its protein product is CASSLYGTQETQYF.

The chain carries TRBV10-2 and TRBJ1-6; D may be TRBD1 (6 bases). This CDR3 region has 15 residues. Between the trimmed V and J ends, which lost 4 bases and 10 bases, there was a span of 17 bases. Germline V CDR1 and CDR2: WSHSY, SAAADI. This CDR3 reads CASSVGGLNGSPLHF. The CDR3 coding sequence is TGCGCCAGCAGTGTGGGGGGCCTAAACGGCTCACCCCTCCACTTT.

This clone was found once. This chain uses TRBV11-2 with TRBJ2-2; TRBD2 might be the D (6 bases). Trimming pared 7 bases from V and 6 bases from J, leaving 18 bases between. CDR1 and CDR2 from the germline V gene are SGHAT and FQNNGV. This CDR3 contains 15 residues. The CDR3 region has the DNA TGTGCCAGCATCGAGAGGGGTGGAGGGCCCGGGGAGCTGTTTTTT. Its protein is CASIERGGGPGELFF.

The J gene is TRBJ2-6, the V gene TRBV5-5; TRBD1 agrees at 9 bases. V shed 4 bases and J 2 bases; nucleotides not matched to a gene: 1. The CDR3 spans 15 residues. CDR1 is SGHKS and CDR2 is YYEKEE in the germline V gene (reference sequence). CDR3 DNA sequence: TGTGCCAGCAGCAGACAGGGGGCTGGGGCCAACGTCCTGACTTTC. Protein: CASSRQGAGANVLTF.

This clone was found once. The chain has TRBV20-1 and TRBJ2-3; TRBD2 matches at 7 bases. Germline CDR1 and CDR2: DFQATT and SNEGSKA (reference sequence). Losses at the gene ends were 3 bases for V and 0 bases for J; bases not matched to a gene: 6. The CDR3 consists of 15 residues. CDR3: CSASGASGSTDTQYF. DNA for the CDR3: TGCAGTGCTAGTGGGGCTAGCGGTAGCACAGATACGCAGTATTTT.

V usage is TRBV28 and J usage is TRBJ2-1, with D unclear. V lost 7 bases and J 3 bases, leaving 13 bases between the germline ends. CDR3 length equals 14 residues. Germline V gene sequence: CDR1 MDHEN, CDR2 SYDVKM. CDR3 sequence: CASTLRVHYNEQFF. In nucleotides, the CDR3 is TGTGCCAGCACCCTAAGGGTCCACTACAATGAGCAGTTCTTC.

In nucleotides, the CDR3 is TGTGCCAGCAGGACGGGCAGCGCGAACACCGGGGAGCTGTTTTTT. Protein sequence: CASRTGSANTGELFF. The chain links TRBV2 to TRBJ2-2; unclear D gene. CDR3 size: 15 residues. Germline V gene sequence: CDR1 SNHLY, CDR2 FYNNEI. Trimming removed 6 bases from V and 0 bases from J, with 11 bases in between.

This sequence joins TRBV28 and TRBJ1-1; D gene ambiguous. The CDR3 consists of 13 residues. Germline CDR1 reads MDHEN; CDR2 reads SYDVKM. V lost 6 bases and J 7 bases, leaving 15 bases between the germline ends. The CDR3 is CASSSGYSDEAFF. Here the CDR3 DNA reads TGTGCCAGCAGCTCCGGATACTCGGATGAAGCTTTCTTT. Drawing the rest from reference TRBV28 and TRBJ1-1, the complete variable domain is DVKVTQSSRYLVKRTGEKVFLECVQDMDHENMFWYRQDPGLGLRLIYFSYDVKMKEKGDIPEGYSVSREKKERFSLILESASTNQTSMYLCASSSGYSDEAFFGQGTRLTVV.

V is TRBV18 and J is TRBJ1-4; 8 positions agree with TRBD1. The CDR3 contains 18 residues. Trimming at V came to 6 bases and at J to 2 bases, leaving 14 bases not matched to a gene. From germline, CDR1 is KGHSH and CDR2 LQKENI. CDR3 in DNA: TGTGCCAGCTCGCCCGGGACAGGAAATCCAGGGACTAATGAAAAACTGTTTTTT. This gives the protein CASSPGTGNPGTNEKLFF.

The chain recombines TRBV6-5 with TRBJ1-2; tentative D call: TRBD1 (6 bases). The CDR3 loop spans 13 amino acids. Trimming removed 5 bases at V and 8 bases at J, with 15 bases between. Germline V gene lookup returns CDR1 MNHEY and CDR2 SVGAGI. CDR3 loop: CASSNRDPGGYTF. As DNA, the CDR3 is TGTGCCAGCAGTAACAGGGACCCCGGAGGCTACACCTTC.

V gene TRBV4-1 combines with J gene TRBJ2-3, with TRBD2 matching 7 bases. Losses at the gene ends were 1 base for V and 8 bases for J; bases not matched to a gene: 6. This CDR3 has 14 amino acids. CDR1 and CDR2 from the germline V gene are MGHRA and YSYEKL. CDR3 DNA: TGCGCCAGCAGCCAAGGGAGGCGGGAGAGTACGCAGTATTTT. This translates into CASSQGRRESTQYF.

This sequence joins TRBV7-9 and TRBJ1-3; D is ambiguous. In germline, CDR1 is SEHNR, CDR2 FQNEAQ (reference sequence). V was trimmed by 4 bases and J by 0 bases, leaving 13 bases between them. This CDR3 contains 16 residues. CDR3 sequence: CASSSTPVRSGNTIYF. The CDR3 DNA follows: TGTGCCAGCAGCTCCACTCCCGTCCGCTCTGGAAACACCATATATTTT. Complete variable domain (other parts from reference TRBV7-9 and TRBJ1-3): DTGVSQNPRHKITKRGQNVTFRCDPISEHNRLYWYRQTLGQGPEFLTYFQNEAQLEKSRLLSDRFSAERPKGSFSTLEIQRTEQGDSAMYLCASSSTPVRSGNTIYFGEGSWLTVV.

V and J are TRBV5-6 and TRBJ1-4; 7 nucleotides line up with TRBD1. CDR1 is SGHDT, CDR2 YYEEEE, per germline. CDR3 length: 14 amino acids. The V segment lost 2 bases and the J segment 7 bases; nucleotides outside the gene matches: 5. CDR3 protein: CASSFRQGGEKLFF. The CDR3 region has the DNA TGTGCCAGCAGCTTTCGACAGGGAGGTGAAAAACTGTTTTTT.

This sequence joins TRBV7-6 and TRBJ1-5; D is unresolved. CDR3 length: 13 amino acids. V was cut by 1 base and J by 7 bases, with 8 bases left in between. Germline V CDR1 and CDR2: SGHVS, FNYEAQ. The CDR3 here is CASSLDGSQPQHF. CDR3 nucleotide sequence: TGTGCCAGCAGCTTAGACGGATCGCAGCCCCAGCATTTT.

The chain has TRBV9 and TRBJ2-2; no definite D call. This CDR3 has 13 residues. Germline V gene data show CDR1 as SGDLS and CDR2 as YYNGEE. V lost 0 bases to trimming and J lost 3 bases, with 3 bases between them. The CDR3 sequence is CASSVDDTGELFF. DNA for the CDR3: TGTGCCAGCAGCGTAGACGACACCGGGGAGCTGTTTTTT.

This chain connects TRBV29-1 to TRBJ2-5, with no clear D. The CDR3 runs 12 residues. Germline assignment: CDR1 SQVTM and CDR2 ANQGSEA. V lost 4 bases and J lost 2, with 8 bases in between. This chain's CDR3 is CSVAPEQETQYF. CDR3 nucleotide sequence: TGCAGCGTTGCGCCAGAACAAGAGACCCAGTACTTC.

DNA of the CDR3: TGTGCCAGCAGCCGAAAACAGGGGAAAGGAGGTCCACCCCTCCACTTT. This gives the protein CASSRKQGKGGPPLHF. The chain couples TRBV13 to TRBJ1-6, with TRBD1 matching over 7 bases. V was clipped by 5 bases and J by 11 bases; unmatched bases: 15. This CDR3 has 16 amino acids. CDR1 PRHDT and CDR2 FYEKMQ come from the germline V gene (reference sequence).

The chain links TRBV4-2 to TRBJ2-6; 9 bases line up with TRBD1. J was trimmed by 4 bases and V by 4 bases; bases with no gene match: 5. Per the germline V gene, CDR1 is LGHNA and CDR2 is YNFKEQ. The CDR3 spans 16 residues. CDR3 sequence: CASSRRTGAGANVLTF. The DNA of the CDR3 is TGTGCCAGCAGCCGAAGGACAGGGGCCGGGGCCAACGTCCTGACTTTC.

The chain is built from TRBV19 and TRBJ1-5; 7 nucleotides align to TRBD1. Germline values: CDR1 LNHDA, CDR2 SQIVND (reference sequence). Trimming at V came to 5 bases and at J to 0 bases, leaving 7 bases not matched to a gene. This CDR3 comprises 16 residues. CDR3 protein: CASSPFGTVSNQPQHF. The CDR3 DNA follows: TGTGCCAGTAGTCCCTTCGGGACAGTTAGCAATCAGCCCCAGCATTTT.

The J gene is TRBJ1-2, the V gene TRBV9; 7 bases are shared with TRBD1. V lost 2 bases to trimming and J lost 8 bases; unmatched junction nucleotides: 9. This CDR3 is 14 amino acids long. Per the germline V gene, CDR1 is SGDLS and CDR2 is YYNGEE. The CDR3 is CASSVFRQGGGYTF. The CDR3 nucleotides read TGTGCCAGCAGCGTCTTTCGACAGGGCGGCGGCTACACCTTC.

The chain employs TRBV10-3 and TRBJ1-2, with D tentatively TRBD1 (5 bases). Per the germline V gene, CDR1 is ENHRY and CDR2 is SYGVKD. CDR3 length: 12 amino acids. V was pared by 8 bases and J by 6 bases, with 13 bases between. CDR3 nucleotide sequence: TGTGCCATCTATGGGGCGCCCCATGGCTACACCTTC. It yields the protein CAIYGAPHGYTF.

The chain uses TRBV30 and TRBJ2-7, with a possible D match to TRBD1 (6 bases). The CDR3 totals 12 residues. The ends were cut back, 2 bases at V and 3 bases at J, with 8 bases in the middle. CDR1 GTSNPN and CDR2 SVGIG come from the germline V gene (reference sequence). CDR3 nucleotide sequence: TGTGCCTGGAGTTCGGACAGCTACGAGCAGTACTTC. Protein product: CAWSSDSYEQYF.

The rearrangement links TRBV11-1 to TRBJ1-2; 9 nucleotides line up with TRBD1. This CDR3 is built from 12 residues. From germline, CDR1 is SGHAT and CDR2 FQDESV (reference sequence). Trimming took 5 bases from V and 9 from J; bases not matched to a gene: 4. The CDR3 DNA follows: TGTGCCAGCAGCGGACAGGGGCGAAGCTACACCTTC. It is translated as CASSGQGRSYTF. The full variable domain, its missing parts supplied by reference TRBV11-1 and TRBJ1-2, is EAEVAQSPRYKITEKSQAVAFWCDPISGHATLYWYRQILGQGPELLVQFQDESVVDDSQLPKDRFSAERLKGVDSTLKIQPAELGDSAMYLCASSGQGRSYTFGSGTRLTVV.

V is TRBV28 and J is TRBJ1-3; D possibly corresponds to TRBD1 (5 bases). The germline V gene has CDR1 MDHEN and CDR2 SYDVKM. This CDR3 has 15 residues. The germline V and J ends were trimmed by 7 bases and 4 bases, with 17 bases remaining between them. CDR3 coding DNA: TGTGCCAGCACTCTAACCCGGGGGGGAGGAAACACCATATATTTT. This gives the protein CASTLTRGGGNTIYF.

The chain uses TRBV7-2 and TRBJ1-3; D is unclear. Trimming removed 6 bases at V and 0 bases at J, with 12 bases between. There are 15 residues in the CDR3. Germline V gives CDR1 SGHTA, CDR2 FQGNSA. CDR3 amino acids: CASRARTDSGNTIYF. CDR3 DNA sequence: TGTGCCAGCAGAGCAAGGACCGACTCTGGAAACACCATATATTTT.

This clone was found a few times. The chain recombines TRBV30 with TRBJ1-2; no firm D call. V was trimmed by 1 base and J by 6 bases, leaving 9 bases between them. Germline CDR1 reads GTSNPN; CDR2 reads SVGIG (reference sequence). This CDR3 has 12 residues. CDR3 residues: CAWSEGWNGYTF. The CDR3 nucleotides are TGTGCCTGGAGTGAGGGTTGGAATGGCTACACCTTC. Combining the CDR3 with reference TRBV30 and TRBJ1-2 gives the whole variable domain SQTIHQWPATLVQPVGSPLSLECTVEGTSNPNLYWYRQAAGRGLQLLFYSVGIGQISSEVPQNLSASRPQDRQFILSSKKLLLSDSGFYLCAWSEGWNGYTFGSGTRLTVV.